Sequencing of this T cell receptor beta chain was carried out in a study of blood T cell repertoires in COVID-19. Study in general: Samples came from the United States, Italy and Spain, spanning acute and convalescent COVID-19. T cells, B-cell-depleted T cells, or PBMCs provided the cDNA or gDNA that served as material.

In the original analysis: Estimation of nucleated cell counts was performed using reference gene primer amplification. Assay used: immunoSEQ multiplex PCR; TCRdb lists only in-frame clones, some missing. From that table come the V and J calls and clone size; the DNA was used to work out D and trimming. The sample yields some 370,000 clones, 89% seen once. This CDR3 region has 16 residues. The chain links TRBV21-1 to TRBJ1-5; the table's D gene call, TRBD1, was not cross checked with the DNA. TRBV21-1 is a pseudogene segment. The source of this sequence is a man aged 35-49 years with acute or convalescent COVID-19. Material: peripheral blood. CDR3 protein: CASLDSGQGGNQPQHF. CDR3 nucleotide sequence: TGTGCCAGCCTCGACTCAGGACAGGGTGGCAATCAGCCCCAGCATTTT.